Sequencing of this T cell receptor beta chain was carried out in a study of cytomegalovirus exposure and HLA in healthy donors. This PCR relied on a set of 60 Vbeta primers and 13 Jbeta primers. Only in-frame clones appear in the TCRdb table, and some are missing; sequencing was by immunoSEQ multiplex PCR. Its clone listing holds more than 75,000 clones. V lost 10 bases and J lost 2, with 11 bases in between. The CDR3 runs to 12 residues. The germline V gene has CDR1 MNHEY and CDR2 SVGAGI. While unrecorded immune exposures were likely, the donors were nominally healthy when sampled. Study conclusions and caveats: Across donors, presence/absence analyses took sequencing depth to be roughly uniform. It was reported that TCR beta sequences correctly inferred the HLA-A and HLA-B alleles for most subjects.

Worth noting for this clone: Its antigen is undetermined.

The source material was PBMCs. The chain has TRBV6-5 and TRBJ1-1; TRBD1 is a possible D gene (6 bases). The sequence was collected from a man aged 50-59 years in good health and CMV-seropositive. The CDR3 DNA reads as TGTGCCACGGAACAGGGAAACACTGAAGCTTTCTTT. Residues: CATEQGNTEAFF.